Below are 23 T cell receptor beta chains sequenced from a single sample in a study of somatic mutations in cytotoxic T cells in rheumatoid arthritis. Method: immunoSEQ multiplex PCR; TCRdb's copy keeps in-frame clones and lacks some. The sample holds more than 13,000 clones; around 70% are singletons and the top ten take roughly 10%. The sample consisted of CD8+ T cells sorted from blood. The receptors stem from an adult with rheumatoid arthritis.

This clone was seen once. CDR3 nucleotides: TGTGCCACCGGGACAGGGACCTACGAGCAGTACTTC. This translates into CATGTGTYEQYF. V gene TRBV5-6 combines with J gene TRBJ2-5; 9 positions agree with TRBD1. The DNA end is a closer match to TRBJ2-7, so the J assignment may be wrong. The CDR3 extends over 12 amino acids. The germline V gene has CDR1 SGHDT and CDR2 YYEEEE.

CDR3 protein: CASSLVPGQGSNTEAFF. The CDR3 DNA reads TGCGCCAGCAGCTTGGTTCCGGGACAGGGGTCGAACACTGAAGCTTTCTTT. V usage is TRBV5-1 and J usage is TRBJ1-1; 10 positions agree with TRBD1. The V segment lost 0 bases and the J segment 1 base; nucleotides outside the gene matches: 6. CDR3 length: 17 amino acids. Germline lookup yields CDR1 SGHRS and CDR2 YFSETQ.

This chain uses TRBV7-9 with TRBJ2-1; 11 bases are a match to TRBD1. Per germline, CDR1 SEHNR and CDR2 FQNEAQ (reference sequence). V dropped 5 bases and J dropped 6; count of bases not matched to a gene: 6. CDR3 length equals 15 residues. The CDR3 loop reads CASSTGQGAFNEQFF. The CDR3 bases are TGTGCCAGCAGCACAGGACAGGGGGCTTTCAATGAGCAGTTCTTC.

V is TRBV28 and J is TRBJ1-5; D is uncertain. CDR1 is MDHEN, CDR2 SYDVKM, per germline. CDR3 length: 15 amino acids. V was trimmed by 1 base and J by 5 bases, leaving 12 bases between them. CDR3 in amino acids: CASSLYGVRDQPQHF. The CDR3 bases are TGTGCCAGCAGTTTATATGGGGTTCGGGATCAGCCCCAGCATTTT.

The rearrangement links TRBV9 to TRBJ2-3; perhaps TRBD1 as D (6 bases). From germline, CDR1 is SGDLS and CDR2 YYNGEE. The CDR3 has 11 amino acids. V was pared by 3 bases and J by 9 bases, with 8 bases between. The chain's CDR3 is CASSADRTQYF. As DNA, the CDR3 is TGTGCCAGCAGCGCGGACAGAACGCAGTATTTT.

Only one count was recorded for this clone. The CDR3 bases are TGTGCCAGCAGCACTGCGGGCTACACCTTC. It specifies CASSTAGYTF. The chain recombines TRBV6-5 with TRBJ1-2; D ambiguous. The CDR3 covers 10 residues. Germline values: CDR1 MNHEY, CDR2 SVGAGI. V was cut by 6 bases and J by 8 bases, with 7 bases left in between.

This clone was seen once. CDR3 loop: CASSQVTAAPYNSPLHF. The CDR3 nucleotides read TGCGCCAGCAGCCAAGTTACGGCAGCACCCTATAATTCACCCCTCCACTTT. The rearrangement links TRBV4-3 to TRBJ1-6; the D is unclear. The CDR3 sequence is 17 residues long. The germline CDR1 and CDR2 sequences are LGHNA and YSLEER. Between the trimmed V and J ends, which lost 1 base and 2 bases, there was a span of 12 bases.

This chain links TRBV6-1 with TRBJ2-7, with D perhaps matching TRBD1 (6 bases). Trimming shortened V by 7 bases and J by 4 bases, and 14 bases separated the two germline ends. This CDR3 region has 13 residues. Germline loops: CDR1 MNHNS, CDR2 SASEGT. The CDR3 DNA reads TGTGCCAGCAAGACCAGGGGAGAATACGAGCAGTACTTC. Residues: CASKTRGEYEQYF.

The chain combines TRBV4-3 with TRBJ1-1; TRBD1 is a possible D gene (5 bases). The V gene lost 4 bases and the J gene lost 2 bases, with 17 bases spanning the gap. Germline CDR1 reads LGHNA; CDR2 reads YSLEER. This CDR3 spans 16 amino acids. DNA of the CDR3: TGCGCCAGCAGCCCTGCATTAGAAGGGGTAAACACTGAAGCTTTCTTT. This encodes CASSPALEGVNTEAFF.

The CDR3 coding sequence is TGTGCCAGCAGACGGCAGGGGGGCGAGCAGTACTTC. Encoded protein: CASRRQGGEQYF. The gene calls are TRBV11-2 and TRBJ2-7; a weak D match, TRBD1 (7 bases). The ends were cut back, 6 bases at V and 6 bases at J, with 12 bases in the middle. CDR1 and CDR2 (germline): SGHAT, FQNNGV. The CDR3 is made up of 12 amino acids.

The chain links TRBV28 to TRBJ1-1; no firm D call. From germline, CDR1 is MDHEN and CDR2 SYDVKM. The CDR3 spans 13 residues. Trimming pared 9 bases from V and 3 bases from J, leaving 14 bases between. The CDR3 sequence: CARPPGDYTEAFF. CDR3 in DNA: TGTGCCAGACCTCCAGGAGATTACACTGAAGCTTTCTTT.

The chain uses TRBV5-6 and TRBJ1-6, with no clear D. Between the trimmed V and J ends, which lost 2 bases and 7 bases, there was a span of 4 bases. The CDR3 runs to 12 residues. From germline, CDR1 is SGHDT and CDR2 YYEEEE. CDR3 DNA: TGTGCCAGCAGCTTACCGAATTCACCCCTCCACTTT. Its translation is CASSLPNSPLHF.

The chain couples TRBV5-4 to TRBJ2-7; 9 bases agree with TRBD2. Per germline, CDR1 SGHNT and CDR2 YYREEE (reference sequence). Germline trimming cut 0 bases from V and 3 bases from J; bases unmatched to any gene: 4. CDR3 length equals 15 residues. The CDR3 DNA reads TGTGCCAGCAGCTTGGGCCTAGCGGGGATCTACGAGCAGTACTTC. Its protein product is CASSLGLAGIYEQYF. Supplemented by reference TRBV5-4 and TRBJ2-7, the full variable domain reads ETGVTQSPTHLIKTRGQQVTLRCSSQSGHNTVSWYQQALGQGPQFIFQYYREEENGRGNFPPRFSGLQFPNYSSELNVNALELDDSALYLCASSLGLAGIYEQYFGPGTRLTVT.

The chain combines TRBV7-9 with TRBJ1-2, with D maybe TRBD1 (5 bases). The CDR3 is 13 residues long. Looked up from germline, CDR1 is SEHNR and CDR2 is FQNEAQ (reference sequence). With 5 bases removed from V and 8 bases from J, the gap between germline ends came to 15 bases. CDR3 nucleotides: TGTGCCAGCAGCGTAACAGGATTAGGGGGCTACACCTTC. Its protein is CASSVTGLGGYTF.

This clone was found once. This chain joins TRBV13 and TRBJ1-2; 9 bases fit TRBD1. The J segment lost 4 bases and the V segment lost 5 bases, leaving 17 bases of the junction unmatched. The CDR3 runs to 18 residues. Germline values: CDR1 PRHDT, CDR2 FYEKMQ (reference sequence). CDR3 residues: CASSPQTAGQGLVYGYTF. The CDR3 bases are TGTGCCAGCAGCCCCCAAACCGCCGGACAGGGGTTGGTCTATGGCTACACCTTC. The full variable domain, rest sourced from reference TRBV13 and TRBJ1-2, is AAGVIQSPRHLIKEKRETATLKCYPIPRHDTVYWYQQGPGQDPQFLISFYEKMQSDKGSIPDRFSAQQFSDYHSELNMSSLELGDSALYFCASSPQTAGQGLVYGYTFGSGTRLTVV.

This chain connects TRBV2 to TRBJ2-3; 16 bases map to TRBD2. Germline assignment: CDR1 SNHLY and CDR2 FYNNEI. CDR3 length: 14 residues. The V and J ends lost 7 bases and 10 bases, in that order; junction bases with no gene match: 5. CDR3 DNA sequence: TGTGCCAGCACCGGGACTAGCGGGGGGGAGGCGCAGTATTTT. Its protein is CASTGTSGGEAQYF. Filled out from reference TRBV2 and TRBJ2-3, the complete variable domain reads EPEVTQTPSHQVTQMGQEVILRCVPISNHLYFYWYRQILGQKVEFLVSFYNNEISEKSEIFDDQFSVERPDGSNFTLKIRSTKLEDSAMYFCASTGTSGGEAQYFGPGTRLTVL.

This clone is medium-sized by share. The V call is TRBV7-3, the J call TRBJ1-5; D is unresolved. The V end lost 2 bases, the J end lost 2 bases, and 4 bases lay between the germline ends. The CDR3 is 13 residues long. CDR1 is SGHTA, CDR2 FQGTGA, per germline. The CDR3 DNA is TGTGCCAGCAGCTTAGACGGCAATCAGCCCCAGCATTTT. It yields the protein CASSLDGNQPQHF.

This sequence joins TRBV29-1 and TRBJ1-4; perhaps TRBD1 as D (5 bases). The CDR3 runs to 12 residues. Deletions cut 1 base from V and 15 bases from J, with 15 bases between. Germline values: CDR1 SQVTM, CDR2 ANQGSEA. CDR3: CSVEGSGTGVFF. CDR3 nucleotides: TGCAGCGTTGAAGGCTCCGGGACCGGGGTGTTTTTT. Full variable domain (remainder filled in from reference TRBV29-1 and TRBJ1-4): SAVISQKPSRDICQRGTSLTIQCQVDSQVTMMFWYRQQPGQSLTLIATANQGSEATYESGFVIDKFPISRPNLTFSTLTVSNMSPEDSSIYLCSVEGSGTGVFFGSGTQLSVL.

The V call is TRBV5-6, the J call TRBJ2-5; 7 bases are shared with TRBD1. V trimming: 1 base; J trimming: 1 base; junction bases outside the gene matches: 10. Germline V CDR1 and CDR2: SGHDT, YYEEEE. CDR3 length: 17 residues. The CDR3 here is CASSLLARQGVQETQYF. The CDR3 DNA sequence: TGTGCCAGCAGCTTGCTAGCTCGACAGGGCGTCCAAGAGACCCAGTACTTC.

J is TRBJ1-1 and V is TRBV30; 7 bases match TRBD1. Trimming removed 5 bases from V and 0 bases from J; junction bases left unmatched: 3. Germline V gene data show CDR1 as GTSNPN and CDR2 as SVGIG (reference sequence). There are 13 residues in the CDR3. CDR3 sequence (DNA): TGTGCCTGGGGTGACAGGGTGAACACTGAAGCTTTCTTT. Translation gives CAWGDRVNTEAFF.

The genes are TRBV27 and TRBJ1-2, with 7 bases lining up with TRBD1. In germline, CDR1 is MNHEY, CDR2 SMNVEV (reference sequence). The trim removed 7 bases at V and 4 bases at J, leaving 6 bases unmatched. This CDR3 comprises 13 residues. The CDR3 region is CASTTGIGYGYTF. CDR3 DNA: TGTGCCAGCACGACAGGGATTGGCTATGGCTACACCTTC.

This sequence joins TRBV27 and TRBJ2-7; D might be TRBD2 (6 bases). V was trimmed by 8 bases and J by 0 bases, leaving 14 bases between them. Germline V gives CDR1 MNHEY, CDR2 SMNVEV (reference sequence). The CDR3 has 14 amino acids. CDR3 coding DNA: TGTGCCAGCGGAGGGGTGGGGTCCTCCTACGAGCAGTACTTC. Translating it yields CASGGVGSSYEQYF.

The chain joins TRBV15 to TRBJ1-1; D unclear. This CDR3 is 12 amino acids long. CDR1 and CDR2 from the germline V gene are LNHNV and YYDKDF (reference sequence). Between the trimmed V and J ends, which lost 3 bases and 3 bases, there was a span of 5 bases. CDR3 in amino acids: CATSRVDTEAFF. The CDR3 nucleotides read TGTGCCACCAGCAGGGTTGACACTGAAGCTTTCTTT.